This T cell receptor beta chain was identified during a study of blood T cell repertoires in COVID-19. Across the study: Italy, Spain and the United States were the sources of the convalescent and acute COVID-19 samples. T cells, B-cell-depleted T cells, or PBMCs supplied cDNA or gDNA.

Among Cohort 3 donors, those recovered had two negative PCRs, clearance, or symptom resolution. Trimming removed 0 bases at V and 2 bases at J, with 16 bases between. The CDR3 totals 17 residues. The germline gives CDR1 SGDLS, CDR2 YYNGEE. Method: immunoSEQ multiplex PCR; TCRdb's copy keeps in-frame clones and lacks some. Among 200,000 to 300,000 clones listed, 75% to 90% were seen once. The J gene is TRBJ2-3, the V gene TRBV9, with a weak D call TRBD2 (5 bases). The sequencing sample was made of PBMCs or T cells enriched from blood (not recorded which). The receptor's source is a woman in her twenties or thirties who had recovered from COVID-19. CDR3 nucleotides: TGTGCCAGCAGCGTAGAACCTTCTAGCATCTACACAGATACGCAGTATTTT. Its translation is CASSVEPSSIYTDTQYF. The whole variable domain, filled in from reference TRBV9 and TRBJ2-3, reads DSGVTQTPKHLITATGQRVTLRCSPRSGDLSVYWYQQSLDQGLQFLIQYYNGEERAKGNILERFSAQQFPDLHSELNLSSLELGDSALYFCASSVEPSSIYTDTQYFGPGTRLTVL.